This paragraph covers one TCR beta chain sequence. Its antigen is unknown. The CDR3 extends over 20 amino acids. The V end lost 4 bases, the J end lost 3 bases, and 30 bases lay between the germline ends. CDR1 ENHRY and CDR2 SYGVKD come from the germline V gene. The data were obtained in a study of cytomegalovirus exposure and HLA in healthy donors. Study information: Both the approximately 130 validation repertoires and the approximately 700 first-cohort repertoires used the same platform, as reported by a later analysis. Study-wide findings and caveats: High sensitivity and specificity were reportedly achieved when the classifier diagnosed cytomegalovirus status.

Method: immunoSEQ multiplex PCR; TCRdb's copy keeps in-frame clones and lacks some. The sample includes 200,000 to 250,000 clones, roughly 89% of them seen just once. Sequenced material: PBMCs. The chain employs TRBV10-3 and TRBJ1-2; D call uncertain. The receptor was isolated from a young man in good health and CMV-seronegative. This CDR3 reads CAISAGIWGNQGRVDYGYTF. The CDR3 DNA reads as TGTGCCATCAGTGCAGGAATATGGGGAAATCAAGGGCGGGTAGACTATGGCTACACCTTC.